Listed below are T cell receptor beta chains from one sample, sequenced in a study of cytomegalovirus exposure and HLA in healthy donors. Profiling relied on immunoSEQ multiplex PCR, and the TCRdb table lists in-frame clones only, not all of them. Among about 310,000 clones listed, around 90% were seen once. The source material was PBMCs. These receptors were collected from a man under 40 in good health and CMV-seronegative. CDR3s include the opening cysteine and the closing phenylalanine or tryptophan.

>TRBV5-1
CASSLGLVQETQYF
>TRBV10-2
CASSEARTVEQYF
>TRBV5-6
CASSFDRDQPLLYGYTF
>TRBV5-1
CASSAPGQINSPLHF
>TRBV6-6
CASSYSILSNQPQHF
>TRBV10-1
CASSPSSGNTIYF
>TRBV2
CASSRRGTGGNTEAFF
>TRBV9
CASSVVLAGATNEQFF
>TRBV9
CASSAGQGAPYEQYF
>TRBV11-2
CASSPWFEGVEEKLFF
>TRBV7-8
CASSLVGSATNQPQHF
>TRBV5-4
CASSSGTKHTYEQYF
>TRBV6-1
CASSETGQGFQETQYF
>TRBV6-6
CASSYSNTVYGYTF
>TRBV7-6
CASSLGRGGSSYEQYF
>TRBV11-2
CASSLEDRENSPLHF
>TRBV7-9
CASSLVVTWGYTF
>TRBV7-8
CASRASRQAYEQYF
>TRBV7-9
CASSSPPVDYNEQFF
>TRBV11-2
CASSPKLKTGELFF
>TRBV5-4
CASSGTEDTEAFF
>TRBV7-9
CASSANQGALDEKLFF
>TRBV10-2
CASTHMAGGLYEQYF
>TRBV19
CASSIEGLGAEAFF
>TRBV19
CASSIALNTYEQYF
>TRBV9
CASSPGLNTDTQYF
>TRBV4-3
CASSQDGLAGGREQYF
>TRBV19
CASSGAVIETEPQHF
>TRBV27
CASSGQGVEQFF
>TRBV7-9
CASINQGGVNTEAFF
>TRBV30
CAWSADRAAGQPQHF
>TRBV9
CASSATSGPYEQYF
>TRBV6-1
CASSELYEQYF
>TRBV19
CASSSQGIYNEQFF
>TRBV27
CASRVGQINQPQHF
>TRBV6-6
CATWDSPYNSPLHF
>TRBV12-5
CASGPGESSYNEQFF
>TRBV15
CATSRDTGLSGNTIYF
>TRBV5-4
CASSFADEKLFF
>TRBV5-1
CASSLAREQFF
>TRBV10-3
CATEGLERYEQYF
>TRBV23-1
CASSHSGPSGSYTF
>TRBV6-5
CASSYSADREKLFF
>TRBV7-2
CASSLSSYNEQFF
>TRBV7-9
CASSPPGQGLHTGELFF